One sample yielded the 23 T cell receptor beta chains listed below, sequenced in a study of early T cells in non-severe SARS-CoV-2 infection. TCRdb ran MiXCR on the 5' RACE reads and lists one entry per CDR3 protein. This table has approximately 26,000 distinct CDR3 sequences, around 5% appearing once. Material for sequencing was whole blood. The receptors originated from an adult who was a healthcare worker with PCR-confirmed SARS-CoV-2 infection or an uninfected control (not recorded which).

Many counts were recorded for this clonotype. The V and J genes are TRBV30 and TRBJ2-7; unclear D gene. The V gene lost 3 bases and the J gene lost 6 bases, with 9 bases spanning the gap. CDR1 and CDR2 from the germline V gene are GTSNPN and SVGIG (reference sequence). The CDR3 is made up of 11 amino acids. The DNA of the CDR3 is TGTGCCTGGAGCAGGTTTAGCGAGCAGTACTTC. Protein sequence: CAWSRFSEQYF.

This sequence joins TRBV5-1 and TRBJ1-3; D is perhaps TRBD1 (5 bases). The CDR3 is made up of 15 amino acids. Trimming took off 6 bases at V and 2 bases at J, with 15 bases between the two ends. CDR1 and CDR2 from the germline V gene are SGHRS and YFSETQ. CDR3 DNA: TGCGCCAGCACGTCGATGGGGGTTACTGGAAACACCATATATTTT. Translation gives CASTSMGVTGNTIYF.

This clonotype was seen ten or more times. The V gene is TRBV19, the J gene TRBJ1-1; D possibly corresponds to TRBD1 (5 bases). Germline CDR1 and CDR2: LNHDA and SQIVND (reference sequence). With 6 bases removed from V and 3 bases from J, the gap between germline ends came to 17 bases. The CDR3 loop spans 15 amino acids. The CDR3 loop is CASSPQGFLDTEAFF. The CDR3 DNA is TGTGCCAGTAGCCCCCAGGGATTTTTGGACACTGAAGCTTTCTTT.

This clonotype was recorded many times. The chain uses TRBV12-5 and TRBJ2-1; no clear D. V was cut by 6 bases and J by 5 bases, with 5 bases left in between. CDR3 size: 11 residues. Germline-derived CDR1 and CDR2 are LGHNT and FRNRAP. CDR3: CASGPHNEQFF. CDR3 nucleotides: TGTGCTAGTGGGCCTCACAATGAGCAGTTCTTC.

This CDR3 is CASSYGRYSGANVLTF. Here the CDR3 DNA reads TGTGCCAGCAGCTACGGACGGTACTCTGGGGCCAACGTCCTGACTTTC. The chain joins TRBV7-9 to TRBJ2-6; D not resolved. CDR1 and CDR2 from the germline V gene are SEHNR and FQNEAQ (reference sequence). Trimming took 4 bases from V and 0 from J, leaving 10 bases between them. There are 16 residues in the CDR3.

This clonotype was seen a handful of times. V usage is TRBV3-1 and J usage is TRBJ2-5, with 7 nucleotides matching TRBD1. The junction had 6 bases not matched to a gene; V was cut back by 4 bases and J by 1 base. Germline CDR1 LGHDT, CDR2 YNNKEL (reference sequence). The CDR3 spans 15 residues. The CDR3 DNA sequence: TGTGCCAGCAGCCCCCCCGGGACAGTCCAAGAGACCCAGTACTTC. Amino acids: CASSPPGTVQETQYF.

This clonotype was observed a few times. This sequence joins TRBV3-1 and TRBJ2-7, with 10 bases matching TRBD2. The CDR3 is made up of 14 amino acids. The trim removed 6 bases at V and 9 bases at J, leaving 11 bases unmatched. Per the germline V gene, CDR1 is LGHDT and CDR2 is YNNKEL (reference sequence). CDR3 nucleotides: TGTGCCAGCAGGGGAGGTACTAGCGGGACAAGGCAGTACTTC. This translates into CASRGGTSGTRQYF.

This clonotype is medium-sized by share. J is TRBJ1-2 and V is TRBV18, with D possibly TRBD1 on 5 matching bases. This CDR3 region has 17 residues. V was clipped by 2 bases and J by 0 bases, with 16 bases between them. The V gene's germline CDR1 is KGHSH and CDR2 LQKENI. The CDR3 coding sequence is TGTGCCAGCTCACCATTCAGGGAGGCATCGGCTAACTATGGCTACACCTTC. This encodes CASSPFREASANYGYTF.

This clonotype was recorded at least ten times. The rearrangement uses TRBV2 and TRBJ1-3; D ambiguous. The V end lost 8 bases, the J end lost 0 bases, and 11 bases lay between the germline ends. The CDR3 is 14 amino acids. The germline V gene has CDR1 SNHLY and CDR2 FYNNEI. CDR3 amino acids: CASHETDSGNTIYF. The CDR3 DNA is TGTGCCAGCCACGAGACTGACTCTGGAAACACCATATATTTT.

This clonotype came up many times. The DNA for the CDR3 is TGTGCCAGTAGAGGGGGGGGCGTCTACAATGAGCAGTTCTTC. It is translated as CASRGGGVYNEQFF. The rearrangement joins TRBV19 to TRBJ2-1; maybe TRBD2 (7 bases). The CDR3 runs to 14 residues. V was shortened by 6 bases and J by 3 bases, with 12 bases between the two germline ends. Germline-derived CDR1 and CDR2 are LNHDA and SQIVND (reference sequence). Together with reference TRBV19 and TRBJ2-1, the CDR3 gives the full variable domain: DGGITQSPKYLFRKEGQNVTLSCEQNLNHDAMYWYRQDPGQGLRLIYYSQIVNDFQKGDIAEGYSVSREKKESFPLTVTSAQKNPTAFYLCASRGGGVYNEQFFGPGTRLTVL.

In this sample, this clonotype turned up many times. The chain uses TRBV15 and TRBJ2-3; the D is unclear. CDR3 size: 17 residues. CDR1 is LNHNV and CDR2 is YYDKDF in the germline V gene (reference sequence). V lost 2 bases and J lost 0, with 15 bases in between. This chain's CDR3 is CATSRPGEVPSTDTQYF. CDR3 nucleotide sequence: TGTGCCACCAGCAGACCTGGGGAAGTCCCTAGCACAGATACGCAGTATTTT.

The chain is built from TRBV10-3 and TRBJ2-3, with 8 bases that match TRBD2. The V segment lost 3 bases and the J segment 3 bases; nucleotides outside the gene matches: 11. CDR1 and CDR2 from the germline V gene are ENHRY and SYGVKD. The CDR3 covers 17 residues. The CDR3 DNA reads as TGTGCCATCAGTGACTCGTCCTTGGAGCGGGAGACAGATACGCAGTATTTT. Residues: CAISDSSLERETDTQYF.

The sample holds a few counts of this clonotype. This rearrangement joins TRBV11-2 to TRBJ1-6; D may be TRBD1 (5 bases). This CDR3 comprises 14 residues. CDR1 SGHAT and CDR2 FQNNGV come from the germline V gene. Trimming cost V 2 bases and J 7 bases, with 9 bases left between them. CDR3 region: CASSLIRDNSPLHF. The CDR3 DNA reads TGTGCCAGCAGCTTAATTAGGGACAATTCACCCCTCCACTTT.

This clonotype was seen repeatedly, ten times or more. The CDR3: CASSGGTLAKNIQYF. CDR3 nucleotides: TGTGCCAGCAGCGGGGGTACCTTAGCCAAAAACATTCAGTACTTC. The rearrangement uses TRBV28 and TRBJ2-4; TRBD2 might be the D (6 bases). The V end was cut by 6 bases, the J end by 0 bases, with 12 bases between. Germline V CDR1 and CDR2: MDHEN, SYDVKM. The CDR3 consists of 15 residues.

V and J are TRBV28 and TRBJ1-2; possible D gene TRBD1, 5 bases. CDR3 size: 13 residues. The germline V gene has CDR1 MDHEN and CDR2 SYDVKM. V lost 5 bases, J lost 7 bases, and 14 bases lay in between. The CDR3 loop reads CASSVGTLSGYTF. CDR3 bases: TGTGCCAGCAGTGTCGGGACGCTTAGTGGCTACACCTTC.

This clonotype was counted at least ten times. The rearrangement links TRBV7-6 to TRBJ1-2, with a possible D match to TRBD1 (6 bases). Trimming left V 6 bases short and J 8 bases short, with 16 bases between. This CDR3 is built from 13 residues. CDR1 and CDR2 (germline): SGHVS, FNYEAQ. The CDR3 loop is CASSSGQPYGYTF. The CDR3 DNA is TGTGCCAGCAGTTCAGGACAGCCCTACGGCTACACCTTC.

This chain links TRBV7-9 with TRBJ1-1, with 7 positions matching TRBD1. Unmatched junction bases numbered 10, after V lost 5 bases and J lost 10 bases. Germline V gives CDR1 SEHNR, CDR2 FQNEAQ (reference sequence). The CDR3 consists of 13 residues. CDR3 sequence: CASSRQGGFGAFF. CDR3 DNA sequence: TGTGCCAGCAGCAGACAGGGAGGATTCGGAGCTTTCTTT.

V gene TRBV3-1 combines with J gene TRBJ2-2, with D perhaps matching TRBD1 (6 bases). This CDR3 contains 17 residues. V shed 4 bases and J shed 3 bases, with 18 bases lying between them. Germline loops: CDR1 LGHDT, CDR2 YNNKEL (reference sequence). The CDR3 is CASSPYLSGQYTGELFF. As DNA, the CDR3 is TGTGCCAGCAGCCCCTACCTTTCTGGACAGTACACCGGGGAGCTGTTTTTT. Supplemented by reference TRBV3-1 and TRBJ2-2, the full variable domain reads DTAVSQTPKYLVTQMGNDKSIKCEQNLGHDTMYWYKQDSKKFLKIMFSYNNKELIINETVPNRFSPKSPDKAHLNLHINSLELGDSAVYFCASSPYLSGQYTGELFFGEGSRLTVL.

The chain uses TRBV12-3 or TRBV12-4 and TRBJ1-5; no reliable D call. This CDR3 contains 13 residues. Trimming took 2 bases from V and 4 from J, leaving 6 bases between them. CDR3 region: CASSLSQNQPQHF. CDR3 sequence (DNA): TGTGCCAGCAGTTTATCCCAAAATCAGCCCCAGCATTTT.

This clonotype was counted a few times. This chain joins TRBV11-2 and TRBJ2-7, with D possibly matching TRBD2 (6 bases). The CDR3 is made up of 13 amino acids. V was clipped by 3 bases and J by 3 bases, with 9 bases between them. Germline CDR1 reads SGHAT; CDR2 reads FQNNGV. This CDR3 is CASSFAGSYEQYF. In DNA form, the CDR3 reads TGTGCCAGCAGCTTCGCGGGAAGCTACGAGCAGTACTTC. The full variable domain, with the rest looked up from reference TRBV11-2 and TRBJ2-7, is EAGVAQSPRYKIIEKRQSVAFWCNPISGHATLYWYQQILGQGPKLLIQFQNNGVVDDSQLPKDRFSAERLKGVDSTLKIQPAKLEDSAVYLCASSFAGSYEQYFGPGTRLTVT.

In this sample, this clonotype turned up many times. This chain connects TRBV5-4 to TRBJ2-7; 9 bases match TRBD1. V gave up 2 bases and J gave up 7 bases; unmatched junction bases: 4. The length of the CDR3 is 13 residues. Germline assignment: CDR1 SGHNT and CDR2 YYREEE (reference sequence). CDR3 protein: CASSLQGAREQYF. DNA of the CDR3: TGTGCCAGCAGCTTACAGGGGGCTAGGGAGCAGTACTTC.

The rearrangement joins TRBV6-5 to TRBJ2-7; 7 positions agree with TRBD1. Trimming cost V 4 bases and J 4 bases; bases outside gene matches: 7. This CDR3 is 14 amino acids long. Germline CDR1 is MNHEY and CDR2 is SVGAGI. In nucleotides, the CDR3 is TGTGCCAGCAGTTCCGGGACAGCTGATTACGAGCAGTACTTC. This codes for CASSSGTADYEQYF.

The CDR3 is CASRGTGATGELFF. CDR3 bases: TGTGCCAGCAGGGGGACAGGGGCCACCGGGGAGCTGTTTTTT. The chain uses TRBV11-2 and TRBJ2-2; 10 nucleotides line up with TRBD1. With 6 bases clipped from V and 4 bases from J, the junction kept 2 bases outside the gene matches. Germline CDR1 reads SGHAT; CDR2 reads FQNNGV. This CDR3 has 14 residues.